This entry is about one TCR beta chain. Its antigen is not known. TCRdb's copy holds only in-frame clones and misses some; the assay was immunoSEQ multiplex PCR. The sample records 65,000 to 95,000 clones, around 80% being singletons. These data come from a study of T cell repertoires and HLA-DP antigens. Overall study: Versus self, one alloantigen differed at one groove amino acid, the other at about 10.

Study-wide results and caveats: The CD4+ repertoire was not split into naive and memory.

Germline assignment: CDR1 SGHDT and CDR2 YYEEEE. This CDR3 has 15 amino acids. The V end was cut by 0 bases, the J end by 2 bases, with 6 bases between. The specimen was CD4+ T cells from PBMCs. This receptor was obtained from a man in his 60s in good health and CMV-seronegative. The V call is TRBV5-6, the J call TRBJ2-6; D ambiguous. The CDR3 DNA sequence: TGTGCCAGCAGCTTGGATGTACCTGGGGCCAACGTCCTGACTTTC. Amino acid sequence: CASSLDVPGANVLTF.